Each of the 6 T cell receptor beta chains below was sequenced from the same sample in a study of T cells in Graves' hyperthyroidism and ophthalmopathy. RNA transcripts yielded amplified TCR beta CDR3 regions. TCR CDR3 regions were first amplified by RT-PCR with HTBI primers. TCRdb recomputed calls from the multiplex PCR reads with MiXCR, one row per CDR3 protein. The sample includes 500,000 to 600,000 distinct CDR3 sequences, 20% of them seen just once. The sample taken for sequencing was blood. The receptor set was obtained from a man aged 40-49 years with Graves' ophthalmopathy.

This clonotype was counted only a few times. The chain links TRBV4-1 to TRBJ1-2; the match to TRBD1 covers 10 bases. The junction had 8 bases not matched to a gene; V was cut back by 4 bases and J by 6 bases. CDR3 length: 15 residues. Germline lookup yields CDR1 MGHRA and CDR2 YSYEKL. The CDR3 loop reads CASSPRTGGLDGYTF. Written as DNA, the CDR3 is TGCGCCAGCAGCCCGAGGACAGGGGGTCTCGATGGCTACACCTTC.

This clonotype was counted once. A much bigger clone sits one base away, suggesting this may be a read error. This chain uses TRBV6-5 with TRBJ2-7; 9 bases map to TRBD1. This CDR3 spans 17 amino acids. Germline V CDR1 and CDR2: MNHEY, SVGAGI. The CDR3 bases are TGTGCCGGCAGTTACCGGAGGCCGACAGGGGGGACCTACGAGCAGTACTTC. Translated: CAGSYRRPTGGTYEQYF.

In its sample, this clonotype was seen a few times. The gene calls are TRBV20-1 and TRBJ2-4, with 7 bases matching TRBD2. J lost 1 base, V lost 3 bases, and 3 bases had no gene match. In germline, CDR1 is DFQATT, CDR2 SNEGSKA (reference sequence). The CDR3 sequence is 14 residues long. The CDR3 DNA is TGCAGTGCTAGTGGCGGGAGTGCCAAAAACATTCAGTACTTC. Translated, it gives CSASGGSAKNIQYF.

This clonotype was counted between two and nine times. The rearrangement links TRBV5-6 to TRBJ2-1; D is perhaps TRBD1 (5 bases). CDR3 length: 16 amino acids. V lost 2 bases and J 3 bases, leaving 15 bases between the germline ends. From germline, CDR1 is SGHDT and CDR2 YYEEEE. The CDR3 nucleotides are TGTGCCAGCAGCTTCGACAGCGACCTTTACTACAATGAGCAGTTCTTC. Its translation: CASSFDSDLYYNEQFF.

The V gene is TRBV15, the J gene TRBJ2-5; 13 bases fit TRBD2. The CDR3 is 18 amino acids. J was trimmed by 5 bases and V by 4 bases; bases with no gene match: 13. CDR1 and CDR2 (germline): LNHNV, YYDKDF (reference sequence). CDR3 DNA sequence: TGTGCCACCAGCACTCGATTACTAGCGGGGGGGCTACTGGAGACCCAGTACTTC. It encodes CATSTRLLAGGLLETQYF.

The chain joins TRBV4-2 to TRBJ2-2; 7 nucleotides agree with TRBD2. V was clipped by 1 base and J by 7 bases; unmatched bases: 9. The CDR3 runs to 16 residues. Germline V gene lookup returns CDR1 LGHNA and CDR2 YNFKEQ. The CDR3 coding sequence is TGTGCCAGCAGCCAAGTAGGCGGACTAGGGGACGGGGAGCTGTTTTTT. Translation: CASSQVGGLGDGELFF.